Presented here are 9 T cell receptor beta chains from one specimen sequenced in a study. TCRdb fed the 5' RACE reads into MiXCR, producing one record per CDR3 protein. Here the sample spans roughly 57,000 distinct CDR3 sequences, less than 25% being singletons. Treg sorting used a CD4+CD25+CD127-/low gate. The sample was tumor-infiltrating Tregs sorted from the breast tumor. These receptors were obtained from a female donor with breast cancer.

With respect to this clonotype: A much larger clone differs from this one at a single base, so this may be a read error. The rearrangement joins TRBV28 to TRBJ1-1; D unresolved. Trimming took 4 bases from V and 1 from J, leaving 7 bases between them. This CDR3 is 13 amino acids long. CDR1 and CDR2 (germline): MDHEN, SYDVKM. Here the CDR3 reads CASSYGQNTEAFF. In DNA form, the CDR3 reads TGTGCCAGCAGTTACGGGCAGAACACTGAAGCTTTCTTT.

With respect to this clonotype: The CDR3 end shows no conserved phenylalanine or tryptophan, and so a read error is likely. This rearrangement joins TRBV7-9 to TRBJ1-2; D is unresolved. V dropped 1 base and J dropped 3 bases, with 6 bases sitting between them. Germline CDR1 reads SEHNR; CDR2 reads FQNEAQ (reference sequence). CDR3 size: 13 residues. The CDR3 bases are TGTGCCAGCAGCTTAGGCACCGACTATGGCTACACCTCC. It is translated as CASSLGTDYGYTS.

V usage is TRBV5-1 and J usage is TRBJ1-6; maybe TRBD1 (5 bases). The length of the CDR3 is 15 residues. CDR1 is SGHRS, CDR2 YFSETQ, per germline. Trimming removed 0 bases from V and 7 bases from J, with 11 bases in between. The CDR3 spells CASSLEGPKNSPLHF. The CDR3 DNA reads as TGCGCCAGCAGCTTGGAGGGGCCGAAGAATTCACCCCTCCACTTT.

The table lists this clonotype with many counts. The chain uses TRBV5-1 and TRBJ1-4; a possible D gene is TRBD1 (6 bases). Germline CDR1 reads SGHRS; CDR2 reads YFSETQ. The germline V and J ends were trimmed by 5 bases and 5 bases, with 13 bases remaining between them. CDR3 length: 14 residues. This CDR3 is CASRPTGQNEKLFF. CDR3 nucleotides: TGCGCCAGCAGGCCCACTGGACAGAATGAAAAACTGTTTTTT.

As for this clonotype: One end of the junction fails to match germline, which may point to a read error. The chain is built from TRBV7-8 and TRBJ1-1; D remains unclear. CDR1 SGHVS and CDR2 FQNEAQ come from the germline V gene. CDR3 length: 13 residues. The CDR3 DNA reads TGTGCCAGCAACTTAGCGGTGGACACTGAAGCTTTCTTT. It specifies CASNLAVDTEAFF. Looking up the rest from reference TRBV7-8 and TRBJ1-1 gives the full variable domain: GAGVSQSPRYKVAKRGQDVALRCDPISGHVSLFWYQQALGQGPEFLTYFQNEAQLDKSGLPSDRFFAERPEGSVSTLKIQRTQQEDSAVYLCASNLAVDTEAFFGQGTRLTVV.

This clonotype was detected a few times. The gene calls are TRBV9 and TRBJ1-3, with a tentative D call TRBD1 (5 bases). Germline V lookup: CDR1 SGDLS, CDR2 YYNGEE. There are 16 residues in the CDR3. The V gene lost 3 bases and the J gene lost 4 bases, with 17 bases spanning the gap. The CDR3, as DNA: TGTGCCAGCAGCGAGACACTGCAGGGAGGCGGAAACACCATATATTTT. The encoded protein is CASSETLQGGGNTIYF.

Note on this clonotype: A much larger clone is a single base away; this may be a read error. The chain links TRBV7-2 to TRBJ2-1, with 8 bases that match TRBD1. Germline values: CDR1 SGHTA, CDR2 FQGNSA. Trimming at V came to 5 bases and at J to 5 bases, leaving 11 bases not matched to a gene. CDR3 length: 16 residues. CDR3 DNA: TGTGCCAGCAGCCGCCTTGTGGACAGGGTAAACAATGAGCAGTTCTTC. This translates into CASSRLVDRVNNEQFF.

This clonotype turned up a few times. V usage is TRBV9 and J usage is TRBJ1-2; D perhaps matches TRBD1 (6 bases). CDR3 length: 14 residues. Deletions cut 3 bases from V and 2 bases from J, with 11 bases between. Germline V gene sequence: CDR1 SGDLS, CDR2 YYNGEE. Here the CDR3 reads CASSADSANYGYTF. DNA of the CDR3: TGTGCCAGCAGCGCGGACAGTGCGAACTATGGCTACACCTTC. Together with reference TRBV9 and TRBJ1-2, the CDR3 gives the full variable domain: DSGVTQTPKHLITATGQRVTLRCSPRSGDLSVYWYQQSLDQGLQFLIQYYNGEERAKGNILERFSAQQFPDLHSELNLSSLELGDSALYFCASSADSANYGYTFGSGTRLTVV.

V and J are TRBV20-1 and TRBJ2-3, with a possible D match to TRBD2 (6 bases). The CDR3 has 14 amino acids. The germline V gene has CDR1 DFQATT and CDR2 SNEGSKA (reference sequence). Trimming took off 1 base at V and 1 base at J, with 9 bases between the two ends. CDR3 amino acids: CSARVASGTDTQYF. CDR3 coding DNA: TGCAGTGCTAGAGTCGCTAGCGGCACAGATACGCAGTATTTT.